Detailed here is one T cell receptor (beta chain). As yet, its antigen is unknown. The data were taken from a study of beta chain features in type 1 diabetes. The wider study: No age, gender or cell yield differences were seen between patients and healthy donors.

This CDR3 has 15 residues. V lost 3 bases, J lost 7 bases, and 15 bases lay in between. Per the germline V gene, CDR1 is MDHEN and CDR2 is SYDVKM. The investigators reverse transcribed all of the isolated RNA, so they sequenced expressed TCRB transcripts. TCRdb's table, derived via immunoSEQ multiplex PCR, lists solely in-frame clones and lacks some. Of 680,000 or so clones detected, around 15% appear once; the ten largest clones hold about 0.097%. Study-wide results and limits: When Type 1 diabetes patients were examined, their TCRB CDR3s proved moderately but significantly shorter in all four CD4+ subsets. Within patients, naive, central memory and Treg TCRB repertoires seemed more similar than within healthy donors.

The TCR was taken from a man aged 18 to 29 in good health. This chain links TRBV28 with TRBJ1-4; D is unresolved. The sample consisted of naive CD4+ T cells from blood. The CDR3 nucleotides are TGTGCCAGCAGTTTGAGGAAGGGATTGACTGAAAAACTGTTTTTT. It encodes CASSLRKGLTEKLFF.